The clone carrying this T cell receptor (beta chain) has only one observation. The investigators amplified TCR beta CDR3 regions from RNA transcripts. Researchers ran a first-round RT-PCR on the TCR CDR3 using the HTBI primer set. A single record per CDR3 protein comes from TCRdb applying MiXCR to the multiplex PCR reads. The data show about 520,000 distinct CDR3 sequences, around a quarter seen once. This specimen belongs to a study of T cells in Graves' hyperthyroidism and ophthalmopathy. Study information: Peripheral blood was collected at initial diagnosis, before any treatment.

The ends were cut back, 3 bases at V and 8 bases at J, with 16 bases in the middle. This CDR3 comprises 14 residues. Clinical Activity Scores of at least 3, NOSPECS grades of at least 4 and durations under 3 months characterized ophthalmopathy patients. The study excluded patients with uncontrolled infection, other autoimmune disease, pregnancy or lactation. The receptor was derived from a woman in her 30s with Graves' ophthalmopathy. Source material: blood. This chain connects TRBV12-3 or TRBV12-4 to TRBJ1-2; maybe TRBD1 (5 bases). The CDR3 spells CASSLGRALRGYTF. For the CDR3, the DNA is TGTGCCAGCAGTTTGGGACGGGCCCTCCGGGGCTACACCTTC.